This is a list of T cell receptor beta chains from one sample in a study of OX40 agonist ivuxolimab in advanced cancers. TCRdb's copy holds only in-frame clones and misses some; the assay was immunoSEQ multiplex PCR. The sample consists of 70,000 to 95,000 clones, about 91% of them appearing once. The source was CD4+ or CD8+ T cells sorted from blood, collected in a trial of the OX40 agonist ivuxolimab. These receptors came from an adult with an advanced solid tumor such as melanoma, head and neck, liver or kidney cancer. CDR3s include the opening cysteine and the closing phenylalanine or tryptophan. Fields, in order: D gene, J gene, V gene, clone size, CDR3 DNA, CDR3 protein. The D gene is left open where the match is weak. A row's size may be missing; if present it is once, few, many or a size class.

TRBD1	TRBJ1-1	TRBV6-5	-	TGTGCCAGCATGCTAGACAGGGGGATGAACACTGAAGCTTTCTTT	CASMLDRGMNTEAFF
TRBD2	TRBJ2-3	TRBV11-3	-	TGTGCCAGCAGCGACGGGGGGGCAGATACGCAGTATTTT	CASSDGGADTQYF
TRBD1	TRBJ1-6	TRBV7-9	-	TGTGCCAGCAGCCCTGGGGGACAGAATAATTCACCCCTCCACTTT	CASSPGGQNNSPLHF
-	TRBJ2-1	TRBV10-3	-	TGTGCCACCAGCTCTATCGGGGTAGCCGAGGGCAATGAGCAGTTCTTC	CATSSIGVAEGNEQFF
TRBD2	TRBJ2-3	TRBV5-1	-	TGCGCCAGCAGCCCCGGGGGGAGGACAGATACGCAGTATTTT	CASSPGGRTDTQYF
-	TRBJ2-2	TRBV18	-	TGTGCCAGCTCACCACCAGGGGTTTCTAGGAACACCGGGGAGCTGTTTTTT	CASSPPGVSRNTGELFF
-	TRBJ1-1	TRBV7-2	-	TGTGCCAGCAGCTTGGCCGGCGGCCACACTGAAGCTTTCTTT	CASSLAGGHTEAFF
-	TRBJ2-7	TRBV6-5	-	TGTGCCAGCAAGGGCGGGATCTCGTTCGCCGAGCAGTACTTC	CASKGGISFAEQYF
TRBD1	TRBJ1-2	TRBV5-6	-	TGTGCCAGCAGCTTATCGGGTGCGACAGGGGGTTTCTATGGCTACACCTTC	CASSLSGATGGFYGYTF
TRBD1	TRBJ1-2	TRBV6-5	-	TGTGCCAGCAGTGGGAGGACAGGGGAAGGCTACACCTTC	CASSGRTGEGYTF
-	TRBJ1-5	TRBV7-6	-	TGTGCCAGCAGCTTGTATTCAGATAGCAATCAGCCCCAGCATTTT	CASSLYSDSNQPQHF
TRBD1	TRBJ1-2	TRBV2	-	TGTGCCAGCAGTGGAACCGGGACAGGGAATGGCTACACCTTC	CASSGTGTGNGYTF
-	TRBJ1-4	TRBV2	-	TGTGCCAGCAGTGAGGACCCAGGGTGGGCTAATGAAAAACTGTTTTTT	CASSEDPGWANEKLFF
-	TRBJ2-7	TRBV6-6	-	TGTGCCAGCAGTTACTGGGGGGACGAGCAGTACTTC	CASSYWGDEQYF
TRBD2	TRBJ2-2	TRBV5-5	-	TGTGCCAGCAGCTTAGCGGGGATGAACACCGGGGAGCTGTTTTTT	CASSLAGMNTGELFF
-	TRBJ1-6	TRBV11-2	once	TGTGCCAGCAGCTTCGATCGAGGGTGGTTTTCACCCCTCCACTTT	CASSFDRGWFSPLHF
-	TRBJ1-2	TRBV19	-	TGTGCCAGTAGTATGAGTGACAGCGCTAACTATGGCTACACCTTC	CASSMSDSANYGYTF
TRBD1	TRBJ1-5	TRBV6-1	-	TGTGCCAGCAGTGGCCAGGGGGCTGGCAATCAGCCCCAGCATTTT	CASSGQGAGNQPQHF